The present T cell receptor (beta chain) was sequenced within a study of human T cells and chemical hapten exposure. About the research overall: Each week of the roughly 26-week study, patients had diphenylcyclopropenone applied to the scalp. Findings of the study overall: Significantly more large CDR3 similarity clusters arose among expanded TCRs than among controls. With regard to DPC sensitization, TCRs above 1 in 1000 frequency did not change.

Time point given: patch test 2, 6 weeks after DPC sensitization. Treatment noted: therapeutic diphenylcyclopropenone sensitization with weekly scalp DPC. Every patch test was put on after a blood sample was taken. Germline assignment: CDR1 LGHNA and CDR2 YNFKEQ. The CDR3 spans 19 residues. Trimming stripped 1 base from V and 0 bases from J, with 16 bases between. This clonotype appeared many times. Its target is not known. Each CDR3 protein gets one entry after TCRdb re-called the RACE reads with MiXCR. The sample contains approximately 350,000 distinct CDR3 sequences, 6% to 7% of which appear only once.

The receptor's source is a woman under 30 with alopecia areata. Some clones in this sample may be carry-over from other donors' samples. The rearrangement joins TRBV4-2 to TRBJ1-6; weak D call: TRBD1 (5 bases). The sample here was whole blood, taken in connection with sensitization to the hapten diphenylcyclopropenone (DPC). The CDR3 is CASSQVAQGPSSYNSPLHF. The CDR3 DNA reads TGTGCCAGCAGCCAAGTTGCCCAGGGTCCAAGCTCCTATAATTCACCCCTCCACTTT.